This paragraph covers one TCR beta chain sequence. The antigen is unknown. This record comes from a study of CD8 T cells in ankylosing spondylitis. Overall study findings and caveats: A motif of roughly eight highly homologous TCR beta variants was seen as apparently characteristic of ankylosing spondylitis blood.

Using its own MiXCR run on the 5' RACE reads, TCRdb lists one record per CDR3 protein. Found here are roughly 670,000 distinct CDR3 sequences, around a fifth of them singletons; the top ten hold around a fifth. The sequence came from a male donor with ankylosing spondylitis. Specimen: blood, either unsorted or a sorted T cell fraction (not recorded which).

Here the CDR3 reads CASSNQDGATGELFF. The CDR3 DNA sequence: TGTGCCAGCAGCAACCAGGACGGGGCCACCGGGGAGCTGTTTTTT. V gene TRBV9 combines with J gene TRBJ2-2; TRBD1 or TRBD2 may be the D gene (5 bases each). CDR1 and CDR2 from the germline V gene are SGDLS and YYNGEE. V lost 4 bases, J lost 4 bases, and 14 bases lay in between. There are 15 residues in the CDR3.